The 27 T cell receptor beta chains below all came from one sample that was sequenced in a study of shared T cell receptors in the human thymus. Generated by immunoSEQ multiplex PCR, the TCRdb table keeps only in-frame clones and is missing some. The sample has hundreds of thousands of clones, approximately 87% seen once. These data were likewise used in another study, on human thymus T cells.

Sequencing was performed on thymocytes. The receptors originated from a boy in the first two years of life with a congenital heart defect.

J is TRBJ2-1 and V is TRBV12-5; no definite D call. The germline V gene encodes CDR1 LGHNT and CDR2 FRNRAP. Trimming removed 4 bases at V and 0 bases at J, with 16 bases between. This CDR3 has 17 residues. The chain's CDR3 is CASGSQAEPLSYNEQFF. DNA of the CDR3: TGTGCTAGTGGTTCTCAGGCTGAGCCGCTCTCCTACAATGAGCAGTTCTTC.

This clone came up once. The chain links TRBV29-1 to TRBJ2-7; D gene uncertain. Germline V gene data show CDR1 as SQVTM and CDR2 as ANQGSEA. Trimming removed 4 bases at V and 5 bases at J, with 6 bases between. This CDR3 contains 10 residues. The CDR3 loop is CSVALDEQYF. DNA of the CDR3: TGCAGCGTTGCCCTCGACGAGCAGTACTTC.

This chain uses TRBV11-2 with TRBJ2-7; tentative D call: TRBD1 (6 bases). Germline V gives CDR1 SGHAT, CDR2 FQNNGV. This CDR3 is 13 amino acids long. Deletions cut 5 bases from V and 2 bases from J, with 10 bases between. The DNA of the CDR3 is TGTGCCAGCAGCCCCGGGACAACCTACGAGCAGTACTTC. The encoded protein is CASSPGTTYEQYF.

This clone came up a few times. The V gene is TRBV27, the J gene TRBJ1-2; D is perhaps TRBD1 (6 bases). This CDR3 contains 18 residues. Germline CDR1 MNHEY, CDR2 SMNVEV (reference sequence). V gave up 5 bases and J gave up 0 bases, with 22 bases separating them. CDR3 in amino acids: CASSPITEGDRANYGYTF. The CDR3 nucleotides read TGTGCCAGCAGTCCCATTACCGAGGGGGACCGAGCTAACTATGGCTACACCTTC.

The chain is built from TRBV28 and TRBJ2-2; the D is unclear. Germline loops: CDR1 MDHEN, CDR2 SYDVKM. The V end lost 6 bases, the J end lost 5 bases, and 4 bases lay between the germline ends. CDR3 length: 11 residues. The CDR3 region has the DNA TGTGCCAGCAGCCTTACCGGGGAGCTGTTTTTT. Amino acid sequence: CASSLTGELFF.

This clone was seen a single time. The chain links TRBV11-2 to TRBJ1-4, with D possibly being TRBD1 (5 bases). This CDR3 has 11 residues. The germline gives CDR1 SGHAT, CDR2 FQNNGV. V was clipped by 8 bases and J by 8 bases, with 9 bases between them. The CDR3 DNA is TGTGCCAGCTCGGGGGGGGAAAAACTGTTTTTT. The encoded protein is CASSGGEKLFF.

The CDR3 reads CASSGPVRHGYTF. The CDR3 DNA follows: TGTGCCAGCAGCGGCCCCGTGAGGCATGGCTACACCTTC. The chain employs TRBV9 and TRBJ1-2; D not certain. V was shortened by 3 bases and J by 6 bases, with 12 bases between the two germline ends. This CDR3 is built from 13 residues. The germline CDR1 and CDR2 sequences are SGDLS and YYNGEE.

This chain joins TRBV29-1 and TRBJ2-2; 9 bases agree with TRBD2. The CDR3 covers 16 residues. After removal of 2 bases from V and 0 bases from J, the junction contained 4 bases not matched to a gene. Germline V gene sequence: CDR1 SQVTM, CDR2 ANQGSEA. The CDR3 DNA reads TGCAGCGTTGAAAGGTCTAGCGGGGCGAACACCGGGGAGCTGTTTTTT. It is translated as CSVERSSGANTGELFF.

This clone turned up a few times. The chain carries TRBV7-9 and TRBJ2-1, with D possibly TRBD2 on 6 matching bases. Per the germline V gene, CDR1 is SEHNR and CDR2 is FQNEAQ (reference sequence). The V gene lost 5 bases and the J gene lost 4 bases, with 18 bases spanning the gap. CDR3 length: 16 residues. In nucleotides, the CDR3 is TGTGCCAGCAGCCAGAAGGAGAGGGAGGAGTACAATGAGCAGTTCTTC. Amino acid sequence: CASSQKEREEYNEQFF.

As DNA, the CDR3 is TGTGCCAGCAGTTACATGGGACTTGGCGGGAGTTACGAGCAGTACTTC. Protein sequence: CASSYMGLGGSYEQYF. The chain recombines TRBV6-5 with TRBJ2-7; 7 bases align to TRBD2. Germline trimming cut 2 bases from V and 4 bases from J; bases unmatched to any gene: 11. The CDR3 runs 16 residues. Per germline, CDR1 MNHEY and CDR2 SVGAGI.

The chain couples TRBV12-5 to TRBJ1-1; D remains ambiguous. V lost 5 bases, J lost 1 base, and 14 bases lay in between. This CDR3 has 15 residues. In germline, CDR1 is LGHNT, CDR2 FRNRAP. CDR3 DNA: TGTGCTAGTGGTAGAAACAGAAGGCCGAACACTGAAGCTTTCTTT. This codes for CASGRNRRPNTEAFF.

CDR3 sequence (DNA): TGTGCCAGCAGCGTGGGGGGGCTCACAGATACGCAGTATTTT. As protein: CASSVGGLTDTQYF. This sequence joins TRBV9 and TRBJ2-3; D is possibly TRBD2 (7 bases). Trimming left V 2 bases short and J 2 bases short, with 9 bases between. The CDR3 length is 14 residues. CDR1 is SGDLS and CDR2 is YYNGEE in the germline V gene. The full variable domain, with the rest looked up from reference TRBV9 and TRBJ2-3, is DSGVTQTPKHLITATGQRVTLRCSPRSGDLSVYWYQQSLDQGLQFLIQYYNGEERAKGNILERFSAQQFPDLHSELNLSSLELGDSALYFCASSVGGLTDTQYFGPGTRLTVL.

The genes are TRBV7-2 and TRBJ2-3, with 9 bases that match TRBD2. Unmatched junction bases numbered 14, after V lost 4 bases and J lost 6 bases. This CDR3 comprises 17 residues. The V gene's germline CDR1 is SGHTA and CDR2 FQGNSA. The CDR3: CASSSTIAGVNFDTQYF. CDR3 DNA sequence: TGTGCCAGCAGCTCGACTATAGCGGGAGTTAACTTTGATACGCAGTATTTT.

The J gene is TRBJ2-1, the V gene TRBV12-5; D might be TRBD2 (6 bases). V lost 6 bases and J 5 bases, leaving 11 bases between the germline ends. CDR3 size: 13 residues. Germline V gives CDR1 LGHNT, CDR2 FRNRAP. CDR3 sequence: CASGYSGHNEQFF. CDR3 bases: TGTGCTAGTGGGTATAGCGGCCACAATGAGCAGTTCTTC.

The chain is built from TRBV28 and TRBJ2-1; D perhaps matches TRBD1 (6 bases). The CDR3 loop spans 19 amino acids. The V end was cut by 8 bases, the J end by 4 bases, with 30 bases between. Germline-derived CDR1 and CDR2 are MDHEN and SYDVKM. The CDR3: CASSHPKQGSGLNYNEQFF. The CDR3 DNA reads TGTGCCAGCTCGCACCCAAAACAGGGCTCTGGCCTAAATTACAATGAGCAGTTCTTC. Based on the CDR3 plus reference TRBV28 and TRBJ2-1, the full variable domain is DVKVTQSSRYLVKRTGEKVFLECVQDMDHENMFWYRQDPGLGLRLIYFSYDVKMKEKGDIPEGYSVSREKKERFSLILESASTNQTSMYLCASSHPKQGSGLNYNEQFFGPGTRLTVL.

The genes are TRBV27 and TRBJ1-5; the D gene is possibly TRBD1 (5 bases). Germline V gives CDR1 MNHEY, CDR2 SMNVEV (reference sequence). V was cut by 6 bases and J by 3 bases, with 9 bases left in between. The CDR3 runs to 13 residues. As DNA, the CDR3 is TGTGCCAGCAGCCAAGGGGCCAATCAGCCCCAGCATTTT. Translated, it gives CASSQGANQPQHF.

This chain links TRBV21-1 with TRBJ2-1; the table's D call TRBD1 went unverified against the DNA. TRBV21-1 is a listed pseudogene. This CDR3 spans 13 amino acids. DNA for the CDR3: TGTGCCAGCACGCGTCAGGGGGTAGGTGAGCAGTTCTTC. This codes for CASTRQGVGEQFF.

The chain joins TRBV9 to TRBJ2-3, with unresolved D. Germline loops: CDR1 SGDLS, CDR2 YYNGEE. The CDR3 loop spans 16 amino acids. V dropped 2 bases and J dropped 0 bases, with 13 bases sitting between them. CDR3 nucleotides: TGTGCCAGCAGCGTCTTGGTGGCTTCTAGCACAGATACGCAGTATTTT. It is translated as CASSVLVASSTDTQYF.

V gene TRBV2 combines with J gene TRBJ1-5, with 8 bases aligning to TRBD1. The V gene end was trimmed by 7 bases and the J gene end by 4 bases; junction bases not matched to a gene: 6. CDR3 length equals 14 residues. CDR1 and CDR2 from the germline V gene are SNHLY and FYNNEI. The CDR3 region is CASTSDRVNQPQHF. The CDR3, as DNA: TGTGCCAGCACCTCGGACAGGGTTAATCAGCCCCAGCATTTT.

The chain combines TRBV6-1 with TRBJ2-2, with D hard to call. Trimming shortened V by 8 bases and J by 2 bases, and 15 bases separated the two germline ends. This CDR3 is 15 amino acids long. Germline-derived CDR1 and CDR2 are MNHNS and SASEGT. CDR3 sequence reads: CASSQPGRNTGELFF. The CDR3 nucleotides are TGTGCCAGCTCCCAGCCGGGTCGAAACACCGGGGAGCTGTTTTTT.

The gene calls are TRBV7-3 and TRBJ2-7, with 10 bases matching TRBD2. The J segment lost 4 bases and the V segment lost 3 bases, leaving 6 bases of the junction unmatched. The CDR3 consists of 15 residues. Per germline, CDR1 SGHTA and CDR2 FQGTGA. The CDR3 is CASSFDPSGRYEQYF. The DNA for the CDR3 is TGTGCCAGCAGCTTTGACCCTAGCGGGAGATACGAGCAGTACTTC. The full variable domain, with the rest looked up from reference TRBV7-3 and TRBJ2-7, is GAGVSQTPSNKVTEKGKYVELRCDPISGHTALYWYRQSLGQGPEFLIYFQGTGAADDSGLPNDRFFAVRPEGSVSTLKIQRTERGDSAVYLCASSFDPSGRYEQYFGPGTRLTVT.

The chain combines TRBV15 with TRBJ2-1, with 10 bases that match TRBD2. V was pared by 0 bases and J by 4 bases, with 9 bases of the junction left unmatched. The CDR3 totals 18 residues. Germline loops: CDR1 LNHNV, CDR2 YYDKDF (reference sequence). CDR3 loop: CATSRDHPSGSSYNEQFF. The CDR3 coding sequence is TGTGCCACCAGCAGAGATCATCCTAGCGGGAGTTCTTACAATGAGCAGTTCTTC.

The rearrangement joins TRBV4-3 to TRBJ1-5; 8 bases align to TRBD1. V was pared by 1 base and J by 0 bases, with 14 bases of the junction left unmatched. CDR1 is LGHNA and CDR2 is YSLEER in the germline V gene. The CDR3 contains 20 residues. DNA for the CDR3: TGCGCCAGCAGCCAAGGGGCTCCCGGGACAGGTGGAAATAGCAATCAGCCCCAGCATTTT. It codes for CASSQGAPGTGGNSNQPQHF.

The V and J genes are TRBV30 and TRBJ2-7; 14 nucleotides match TRBD2. After removal of 0 bases from V and 5 bases from J, the junction contained 6 bases not matched to a gene. The length of the CDR3 is 16 residues. The germline V gene encodes CDR1 GTSNPN and CDR2 SVGIG (reference sequence). The CDR3 DNA reads TGTGCCTGGAGTGTACCGACTAGCGGGAGGGCCAACGAGCAGTACTTC. The encoded protein is CAWSVPTSGRANEQYF. The full variable domain, rest sourced from reference TRBV30 and TRBJ2-7, is SQTIHQWPATLVQPVGSPLSLECTVEGTSNPNLYWYRQAAGRGLQLLFYSVGIGQISSEVPQNLSASRPQDRQFILSSKKLLLSDSGFYLCAWSVPTSGRANEQYFGPGTRLTVT.

The chain uses TRBV4-3 and TRBJ2-7, with a possible D match to TRBD1 (5 bases). The ends were cut back, 0 bases at V and 3 bases at J, with 18 bases in the middle. The CDR3 is 17 residues long. The germline gives CDR1 LGHNA, CDR2 YSLEER. The CDR3 coding sequence is TGCGCCAGCAGCCAAGATCCGCGAAGGGGCCTCCTCTACGAGCAGTACTTC. Its translation: CASSQDPRRGLLYEQYF.

The chain recombines TRBV19 with TRBJ1-3; 7 bases map to TRBD1. This CDR3 is built from 18 residues. With V trimmed by 6 bases and J by 0 bases, 14 bases remained unmatched. Per germline, CDR1 LNHDA and CDR2 SQIVND (reference sequence). The CDR3 DNA reads TGTGCCAGTAGCCGTCGGGACAGAGAGAGCGGCTCTGGAAACACCATATATTTT. Amino acid sequence: CASSRRDRESGSGNTIYF.

In this sample, this clone turned up once. V usage is TRBV29-1 and J usage is TRBJ2-5; 7 bases align to TRBD2. The trim removed 7 bases at V and 5 bases at J, leaving 4 bases unmatched. This CDR3 is built from 11 residues. Germline CDR1 reads SQVTM; CDR2 reads ANQGSEA. The CDR3 nucleotides read TGCAGCGACCGGGGAGGGGAGACCCAGTACTTC. Translated, it gives CSDRGGETQYF.